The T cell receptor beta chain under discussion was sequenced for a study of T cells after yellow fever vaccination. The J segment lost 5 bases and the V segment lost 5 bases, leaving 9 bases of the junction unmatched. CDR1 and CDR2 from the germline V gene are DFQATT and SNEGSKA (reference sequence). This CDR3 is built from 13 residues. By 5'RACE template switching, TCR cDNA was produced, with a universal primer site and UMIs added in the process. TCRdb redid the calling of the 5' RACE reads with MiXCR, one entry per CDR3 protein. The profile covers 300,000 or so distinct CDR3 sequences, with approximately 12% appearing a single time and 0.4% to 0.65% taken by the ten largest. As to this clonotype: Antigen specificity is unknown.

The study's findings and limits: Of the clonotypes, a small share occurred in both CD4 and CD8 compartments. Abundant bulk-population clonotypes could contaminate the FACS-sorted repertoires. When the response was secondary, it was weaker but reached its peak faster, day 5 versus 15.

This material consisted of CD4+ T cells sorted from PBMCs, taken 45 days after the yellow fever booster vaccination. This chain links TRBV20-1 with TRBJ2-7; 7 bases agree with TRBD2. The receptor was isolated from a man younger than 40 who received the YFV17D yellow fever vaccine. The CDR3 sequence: CSALAGRGDEQYF. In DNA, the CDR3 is TGCAGTGCTTTAGCGGGTCGGGGGGACGAGCAGTACTTC.